A selection of T cell receptor beta chains follows, all from one sample in a study of blood T cell repertoires in COVID-19. Some clones are missing from TCRdb's copy, which holds only in-frame ones; the method was immunoSEQ multiplex PCR. This table holds 15,000 to 25,000 clones, approximately 85% found once. Sequencing was carried out using peripheral blood. These receptors came from a man at least 80 years old with acute or convalescent COVID-19. The CDR3 runs from the conserved cysteine through the conserved F or W. The D gene is left open where the match is weak. Clone sizes are given selectively: once, few, many, or a class where the clone is expanded.

j_call d_call clone_size v_call cdr3_nt cdr3_aa
TRBJ1-5 TRBD1 - TRBV7-8 TGTGCCAGCACCCTAGACAGGGCTCAGCCCCAGCATTTT CASTLDRAQPQHF
TRBJ1-5 TRBD1 - TRBV3-1/TRBV3-2 TGTGCCAGCAGCCAAGGTGCGGGACAGCTTAATCAGCCCCAGCATTTT CASSQGAGQLNQPQHF
TRBJ2-3 TRBD2 - TRBV30 TGTGCCTGGAGCACAGGACTAGCGGGCACAGATACGCAGTATTTT CAWSTGLAGTDTQYF
TRBJ2-2 TRBD1 - TRBV19 TGTGCCAGTAGTGCGTACCCCGTCCAGGGGGCCGGGGAGCTGTTTTTT CASSAYPVQGAGELFF
TRBJ2-4 TRBD2 - TRBV28 TGTGCCAGCAGTTTTTCACTAGCGGGACGGGCCAAAAACATTCAGTACTTC CASSFSLAGRAKNIQYF
TRBJ1-2 TRBD1 few TRBV9 TGTGCCAGCAGCTCTTCGGGACAGATCCTCGGCTACACCTTC CASSSSGQILGYTF
TRBJ2-7 TRBD1 - TRBV30 TGTGCCTGGACCAAATCAGGGACAGGGGCCGTCGAGCAGTACTTC CAWTKSGTGAVEQYF
TRBJ1-1 - - TRBV12-5 TGTGCAACAAGTCTTATGGTGGGCAGGGGAAACACTGAAGCTTTCTTT CATSLMVGRGNTEAFF
TRBJ1-1 - - TRBV5-8 TGTGCCAGCAGTCTGACAGTGAACACTGAAGCTTTCTTT CASSLTVNTEAFF
TRBJ1-4 TRBD1 - TRBV10-3 TGTGCCATCAAGTCCGGGACAGCCTCTGAAAAACTGTTTTTT CAIKSGTASEKLFF
TRBJ1-4 - - TRBV4-3 TGCGCCAGTTCTCAGGGAGGGGGGTCGACTAATGAAAAACTGTTTTTT CASSQGGGSTNEKLFF
TRBJ1-2 - - TRBV5-8 TGTGCCAGCGCCGCGAGTCGCGCCTTAGCTAACTATGGCTACACCTTC CASAASRALANYGYTF
TRBJ2-2 - few TRBV9 TGTGCCAGCAGCGTAGACGGGTCAGAAGCCGGGGAGCTGTTTTTT CASSVDGSEAGELFF
TRBJ2-5 TRBD2 few TRBV5-6 TGTGCCAGCAGCTTCGGACTAGCGGGAATACCCCAAGGGGAGACCCAGTACTTC CASSFGLAGIPQGETQYF
TRBJ1-1 TRBD1 - TRBV7-8 TGTGCCAGCAGCCGAACCGGGACAGGGAACACTGAAGCTTTCTTT CASSRTGTGNTEAFF
TRBJ1-5 - - TRBV19 TGTGCCAGTAGTGCCACAGGGTCGGGGAGTCAGCCCCAGCATTTT CASSATGSGSQPQHF
TRBJ1-2 - - TRBV19 TGTGCCAGTAGTATTCCGGGGATCGGCTATGGCTACACCTTC CASSIPGIGYGYTF
TRBJ1-4 - - TRBV9 TGTGCCAGCAGCGTCAGGGGTACTAATGAAAAACTGTTTTTT CASSVRGTNEKLFF
TRBJ1-6 TRBD1 - TRBV7-2 TGTGCCAGCAGCTTAGGTCCCGGGACAGGGACGACCCTCCACTTT CASSLGPGTGTTLHF
TRBJ1-4 TRBD1 - TRBV6-1 TGTGCCAGCAGTGAAGCCGGGACAGGGGGTGAAAAACTGTTTTTT CASSEAGTGGEKLFF
TRBJ2-3 - - TRBV30 TGTGCCTGGATCCGGGACACGGGCACAGATACGCAGTATTTT CAWIRDTGTDTQYF
TRBJ2-2 TRBD2 - TRBV15 TGTGCCACCAGCAGAGATCGTCAAGCGGGAGGCACCGGGGAGCTGTTTTTT CATSRDRQAGGTGELFF
TRBJ2-5 TRBD1 - TRBV15 TGTGCCACCAGCAGGGACAGGCGAGAGACCCAGTACTTC CATSRDRRETQYF
TRBJ2-3 TRBD2 once TRBV5-1 TGCGCCAGCTCTCCCGGGACTAGCGGGAGGGAGGGCACAGATACGCAGTATTTT CASSPGTSGREGTDTQYF
TRBJ2-2 - - TRBV7-3 TGTGCCAGCCGGGACTCGCCGAACACCGGGGAGCTGTTTTTT CASRDSPNTGELFF
TRBJ1-3 - - TRBV6-5 TGTGCCAGCAGTTACTCCGCGAGTTACTCTGGAAACACCATATATTTT CASSYSASYSGNTIYF
TRBJ2-1 - - TRBV27 TGTGCCAGCGGAGGGGGCTTTTATGTCAATGAGCAGTTCTTC CASGGGFYVNEQFF
TRBJ2-1 TRBD1 - TRBV7-3 TGTGCCAGCAGCAGGGGACAGGGGAATGAGCAGTTCTTC CASSRGQGNEQFF
TRBJ2-6 - - TRBV19 TGTGCCAGTTTTGAAGGGAGCTCTGGGGCCAACGTCCTGACTTTC CASFEGSSGANVLTF
TRBJ1-1 TRBD1 - TRBV25-1 TGTGCCAGCAGTGAATATGCGCAGGGGGCAGGAGGGACTGAAGCTTTCTTT CASSEYAQGAGGTEAFF
TRBJ2-3 - - TRBV5-4 TGTGCCAGCAGCTTGACGGGCACAGATACGCAGTATTTT CASSLTGTDTQYF
TRBJ2-1 - - TRBV4-1 TGCGCCAGCAGCCAAGACTCCGCGGGGTTGGGCAATGAGCAGTTCTTC CASSQDSAGLGNEQFF
TRBJ2-1 TRBD2 - TRBV11-3 TGTGCCAGCAGCTTAACGCGCGGGAGCGATGAGCAGTTCTTC CASSLTRGSDEQFF
TRBJ2-5 - - TRBV7-9 TGTGCCAGCAGCTTAGCGGACTTACCGACGGAGACCCAGTACTTC CASSLADLPTETQYF
TRBJ2-1 TRBD2 - TRBV14 TGTGCCAGCAGCCAAGATTTGGGACTAGCTATGGGGAATGAGCAGTTCTTC CASSQDLGLAMGNEQFF
TRBJ2-3 TRBD2 once TRBV28 TGTGCCAGCAGTCCTACTAGCGGGAGGGCAGATACGCAGTATTTT CASSPTSGRADTQYF